The next 7 T cell receptor beta chains were all read from a single sample in a study of preoperative IRX-2 immunotherapy in early breast cancer. As to treatment: preoperative locoregional IRX-2 cytokine immunotherapy. Clones were sequenced by immunoSEQ multiplex PCR, and TCRdb holds only the in-frame ones, with some missing. This sample has around 34,000 clones, with 90% to 95% found just once. Collection took place from a patient treated with IRX-2 immunotherapy. These receptors all come from a human donor with breast cancer.

This rearrangement joins TRBV2 to TRBJ2-3, with TRBD2 matching over 9 bases. Losses at the gene ends were 5 bases for V and 3 bases for J; bases not matched to a gene: 6. The CDR3 extends over 15 amino acids. Germline V gene sequence: CDR1 SNHLY, CDR2 FYNNEI. The CDR3 DNA follows: TGTGCCAGCAGTAGAGCGGGGGGTTTGACAGATACGCAGTATTTT. It yields the protein CASSRAGGLTDTQYF.

The chain has TRBV19 and TRBJ2-2; no firm D call. Trimming took 7 bases from V and 1 from J, leaving 19 bases between them. Germline CDR1 is LNHDA and CDR2 is SQIVND (reference sequence). There are 17 residues in the CDR3. CDR3 residues: CASKLTPGRMNTGELFF. Written as DNA, the CDR3 is TGTGCCAGTAAACTGACGCCGGGCAGGATGAACACCGGGGAGCTGTTTTTT.

The chain employs TRBV11-2 and TRBJ1-1, with 8 positions matching TRBD1. Germline V gene lookup returns CDR1 SGHAT and CDR2 FQNNGV. V shed 1 base, J shed 2 bases, and the junction held 3 bases outside the gene matches. There are 15 residues in the CDR3. The CDR3 loop is CASSLGQGTNTEAFF. As DNA, the CDR3 is TGTGCCAGCAGCTTAGGACAGGGGACAAACACTGAAGCTTTCTTT.

The rearrangement links TRBV7-2 to TRBJ1-4; no reliable D call. The CDR3 runs to 14 residues. Germline V gives CDR1 SGHTA, CDR2 FQGNSA. V lost 1 base, J lost 3 bases, and 6 bases lay in between. CDR3: CASSLGHANEKLFF. The CDR3 DNA reads as TGTGCCAGCAGCTTAGGACACGCTAATGAAAAACTGTTTTTT.

This clone was found once. V gene TRBV27 combines with J gene TRBJ1-6; D is possibly TRBD1 (6 bases). With 6 bases removed from V and 9 bases from J, the gap between germline ends came to 18 bases. The CDR3 is 15 residues long. Germline V gives CDR1 MNHEY, CDR2 SMNVEV (reference sequence). The CDR3 DNA reads TGTGCCAGCAGACCCGGGGGCCAGTTAGGTTCACCCCTCCACTTT. It translates to CASRPGGQLGSPLHF.

The V and J genes are TRBV18 and TRBJ1-5; 9 bases map to TRBD1. Germline V gene lookup returns CDR1 KGHSH and CDR2 LQKENI. Trimming at V came to 2 bases and at J to 2 bases, leaving 13 bases not matched to a gene. The CDR3 spans 19 residues. CDR3 protein: CASSPTLLETGGGNQPQHF. CDR3 DNA sequence: TGTGCCAGCTCACCAACTCTACTTGAGACAGGGGGAGGCAATCAGCCCCAGCATTTT.

V and J are TRBV15 and TRBJ1-1; 8 positions match TRBD1. Looked up from germline, CDR1 is LNHNV and CDR2 is YYDKDF (reference sequence). The J segment lost 11 bases and the V segment lost 1 base, leaving 9 bases of the junction unmatched. This CDR3 has 14 amino acids. CDR3 sequence reads: CATSRAQGAVYAFF. Written as DNA, the CDR3 is TGTGCCACCAGCAGAGCCCAGGGGGCTGTGTATGCTTTCTTT.